This T cell receptor (beta chain) is drawn from a study of vaccination and CD4 T cells after COVID-19. For the study at large: Two of the convalescents were Hispanic, and the group consisted of six males and four females.

The treatment is: approximately 9-day PBMC culture with coronavirus spike peptide pools or control peptides (ViraFEST assay). When about ten days of culture had elapsed, CD4+ T cells were isolated by negative selection. The V segment lost 4 bases and the J segment 0 bases; nucleotides outside the gene matches: 9. CDR1 and CDR2 from the germline V gene are SGHAT and FQNNGV. CDR3 size: 17 residues. The Oncomine TCR Beta short-read assay sequenced DNA from cultured CD4+ T cells. Extraction of genomic DNA was performed on cultured CD4+ T cells. TCRdb recomputed calls from the PCR reads with MiXCR, one row per CDR3 protein. The table shows some 2,500 distinct CDR3 sequences, with 20% to 25% occurring only once. Remarks on this clonotype: Its antigen is not known.

Sequencing was carried out using CD4+ T cells from blood, cultured in vitro. V is TRBV11-2 and J is TRBJ2-3; 8 positions agree with TRBD2. The receptor comes from a human donor who had recovered from COVID-19. CDR3 residues: CASSSRLGGASTDTQYF. In DNA form, the CDR3 reads TGTGCCAGCAGCTCCCGTCTCGGGGGGGCTAGCACAGATACGCAGTATTTT.